These 27 T cell receptor beta chains share one sample of origin, sequenced in a study of tumor-infiltrating lymphocytes in primary liver carcinoma. cDNA specific to TCR beta was made from around 530 ng of total RNA, with a constant-region primer employed for priming. Libraries covering TCR beta were generated through three nested multiplex PCR rounds (using a slightly modified ARM-PCR). Two initial PCR rounds of roughly 10 cycles each paired TRBV1-TRBV30 forward primers with a C-beta reverse primer. MiXCR, run by TCRdb on the multiplex PCR reads, gives a single entry per CDR3 protein. Among roughly 100,000 distinct CDR3 sequences, 82% were seen once, and the ten largest hold 15% to 25%. Between roughly 17 and 31 mg of unsorted bulk tissue served as the source from which RNA and DNA were co-extracted. Sequencing was done on a sample of liver tumor tissue from sampling region 3. Subset in this sample: tumor region T3, left-lateral pole. Receptors were obtained from a man aged 35 to 55 with primary liver carcinoma and hepatitis B virus infection.

This rearrangement joins TRBV5-1 to TRBJ2-1; 8 nucleotides align to TRBD2. This CDR3 has 17 amino acids. Trimming took 8 bases from V and 4 from J; bases not matched to a gene: 17. Per germline, CDR1 SGHRS and CDR2 YFSETQ. In DNA form, the CDR3 reads TGCGCCAGTAGCATGGATCCTAGCGGGCTAACGTACAATGAGCAGTTCTTC. It specifies CASSMDPSGLTYNEQFF.

A remark on this clonotype: It may be a read error: a sequence one base away is much more abundant. The chain employs TRBV5-1 and TRBJ1-2; D is possibly TRBD1 (6 bases). Germline assignment: CDR1 SGHRS and CDR2 YFSETQ. V was cut by 4 bases and J by 6 bases, with 19 bases left in between. CDR3 length equals 15 residues. CDR3 sequence (DNA): TGCGCCAGCAGCCCGAATTCGGGGGCAGGCGATGGCTACACCTTC. Protein: CASSPNSGAGDGYTF.

This clonotype was seen only a few times. No conserved phenylalanine or tryptophan ends this CDR3, so it is likely a read error. The DNA is left out, because the CDR3 cannot be placed on it with certainty; the CDR3 is given as TCRdb lists it. The chain couples TRBV11-2 to TRBJ2-2; the table's D call of TRBD1 was not tested on the DNA. The CDR3 has 15 amino acids, counting both end residues. Germline V gives CDR1 SGHAT, CDR2 FQNNGV. The CDR3 here is CASSHVRRRTGDLFC.

Remarks on this clonotype: One junction end does not reproduce the germline sequence, and a read error may be involved. V is TRBV28 and J is TRBJ2-1, with D perhaps assigned TRBD1 or TRBD2 (5 bases each). Looked up from germline, CDR1 is MDHEN and CDR2 is SYDVKM. The CDR3 spans 15 residues. CDR3 sequence (DNA): TGTGCTAGCAACAGTTTACGTAGTCGGGGCGATGAGCAGTTCTTC. Its translation: CASNSLRSRGDEQFF.

A remark on this clonotype: As the CDR3 is not closed by the conserved phenylalanine or tryptophan, this likely results from a read error. The chain is built from TRBV11-2 and TRBJ1-1; maybe TRBD1 (5 bases). This CDR3 is built from 14 residues. V lost 7 bases and J 3 bases, leaving 15 bases between the germline ends. The germline CDR1 and CDR2 sequences are SGHAT and FQNNGV. CDR3 nucleotide sequence: TGTGCCAGCAATTTCTCGGCGGGGGACACTGAAGCTTTCCTT. Protein sequence: CASNFSAGDTEAFL.

This rearrangement joins TRBV7-3 to TRBJ2-1; D not resolved. This CDR3 is built from 13 residues. The V and J ends lost 5 bases and 3 bases respectively, with 8 bases between them. In germline, CDR1 is SGHTA, CDR2 FQGTGA. The CDR3 is CASSPEHYNEQFF. The DNA of the CDR3 is TGTGCCAGCAGCCCGGAACACTACAATGAGCAGTTCTTC.

The rearrangement uses TRBV7-9 and TRBJ2-5; perhaps TRBD2 as D (5 bases). The CDR3 has 12 residues. The V end was cut by 8 bases, the J end by 4 bases, with 11 bases between. Germline V gene data show CDR1 as SEHNR and CDR2 as FQNEAQ (reference sequence). The CDR3 nucleotides read TGTGCCAGCGGCATTGGAGGAGAGACCCAGTACTTC. Its translation is CASGIGGETQYF.

The chain links TRBV28 to TRBJ1-4; D gene unclear. This CDR3 is built from 13 residues. CDR1 MDHEN and CDR2 SYDVKM come from the germline V gene. CDR3 coding DNA: TGTGTCAACACCAGGACGGCGAATGAAAAACTGTTTTTT. Protein product: CVNTRTANEKLFF. Supplemented by reference TRBV28 and TRBJ1-4, the full variable domain reads DVKVTQSSRYLVKRTGEKVFLECVQDMDHENMFWYRQDPGLGLRLIYFSYDVKMKEKGDIPEGYSVSREKKERFSLILESASTNQTSMYLCVNTRTANEKLFFGSGTQLSVL.

This clonotype was seen ten or more times. The chain has TRBV7-9 and TRBJ2-7; possibly TRBD1 for D (5 bases). The ends were cut back, 8 bases at V and 6 bases at J, with 20 bases in the middle. CDR1 and CDR2 from the germline V gene are SEHNR and FQNEAQ (reference sequence). The CDR3 is 14 amino acids. CDR3 protein: CASGRSAAGPEQYF. For the CDR3, the DNA is TGTGCCAGCGGCAGATCCGCGGCAGGGCCCGAGCAGTACTTC.

In regard to this clonotype: One end of the junction does not line up with germline, which may come from a read error. The chain is built from TRBV28 and TRBJ1-4, with 8 bases that match TRBD1. The germline gives CDR1 MDHEN, CDR2 SYDVKM. This CDR3 spans 17 amino acids. The CDR3 region is CAISDRDRSATNEKLFF. CDR3 DNA sequence: TGTGCCATCAGTGACCGGGACAGGAGTGCAACTAATGAAAAACTGTTTTTT.

Concerning this clonotype: The CDR3 does not close with the conserved phenylalanine or tryptophan, likely indicating a read error. It is unclear where the CDR3 begins or ends on the DNA, so no DNA is shown, and the CDR3 is as TCRdb lists it. The V gene is TRBV29-1, the J gene TRBJ1-1; the D segment call TRBD1 is taken from the table without a DNA check. Germline assignment: CDR1 SQVTM and CDR2 ANQGSEA. Termini included, the CDR3 measures 13 amino acids. CDR3 sequence: CSAGYGLNTEVFL.

In this sample, this clonotype turned up a few times. A much bigger clone sits one base away, suggesting this may be a read error. The chain recombines TRBV30 with TRBJ1-1; D may be TRBD1 (5 bases). The CDR3 sequence is 15 residues long. Trimming pared 1 base from V and 1 base from J, leaving 13 bases between. Per the germline V gene, CDR1 is GTSNPN and CDR2 is SVGIG (reference sequence). The CDR3: CAWSEKNRWNTEAFF. The CDR3 nucleotides are TGTGCCTGGAGTGAGAAGAACAGGTGGAACACTGAAGCTTTCTTT.

V usage is TRBV4-1 and J usage is TRBJ2-1; TRBD1 aligns across 9 bases. The better agreement between TRBJ2-7 and the DNA end casts doubt on the J call. The CDR3 has 15 amino acids. CDR1 and CDR2 from the germline V gene are MGHRA and YSYEKL. CDR3 sequence: CASSQEQGAWNEQYF. CDR3 DNA: TGCGCCAGCAGCCAAGAACAGGGGGCTTGGAATGAGCAGTACTTC.

A word on this clonotype: In this CDR3 the conserved last residue, phenylalanine or tryptophan, is missing, so a read error is likely. The chain carries TRBV6-2 or TRBV6-3 and TRBJ1-1, with TRBD1 matching over 7 bases. The CDR3 sequence is 14 residues long. Germline V lookup: CDR1 MNHEY, CDR2 SVGEGT. This CDR3 reads CSSSYQGGRTEAFV. CDR3 in DNA: TGTTCCAGCAGTTACCAGGGGGGTAGGACTGAAGCTTTCGTT.

As regards this clonotype: An end of the junction does not agree with germline; a read error may underlie this. The chain is built from TRBV6-6 and TRBJ1-6; 7 nucleotides agree with TRBD1. The V gene's germline CDR1 is MNHNY and CDR2 SVGAGI (reference sequence). The CDR3 totals 15 residues. The DNA of the CDR3 is TGTGCCAGCAGTCTCGTGACAGGGCGCAATTTACCCCTCCACTTT. It yields the protein CASSLVTGRNLPLHF.

On this clonotype: At one end the junction does not follow the germline gene, possibly because of a read error. J is TRBJ2-3 and V is TRBV5-1; either TRBD1 or TRBD2 may fit D (5 bases each). This CDR3 region has 16 residues. Germline assignment: CDR1 SGHRS and CDR2 YFSETQ. The CDR3 sequence is CASSLRGRASTDTQCF. The DNA of the CDR3 is TGCGCCAGCAGCTTGAGGGGCCGTGCTAGCACAGATACGCAGTGTTTT.

The genes are TRBV11-2 and TRBJ2-7; D may be TRBD1 (6 bases). Germline V gene lookup returns CDR1 SGHAT and CDR2 FQNNGV. Trimming removed 1 base from V and 13 bases from J, with 20 bases in between. The CDR3 totals 14 residues. CDR3 protein: CASSLVGTWIEQYF. Written as DNA, the CDR3 is TGTGCCAGCAGCTTAGTGGGGACATGGATCGAACAATACTTC.

Remarks on this clonotype: The conserved phenylalanine or tryptophan is not found at the CDR3 terminus, so this likely reflects a read error. The V call is TRBV4-1, the J call TRBJ1-5; D not resolved. Germline assignment: CDR1 MGHRA and CDR2 YSYEKL. Between the trimmed V and J ends, which lost 9 bases and 1 base, there was a span of 16 bases. CDR3 length equals 15 residues. The CDR3 DNA sequence: TGCGCCAGTAGTCCCATAGAGCGGAGCAATCAGCCCCAGCATCTT. The encoded protein is CASSPIERSNQPQHL.

Concerning this clonotype: Compared with germline, one end of the junction differs, possibly owing to a read error. J is TRBJ2-1 and V is TRBV30; 9 bases match TRBD2. Germline V gene sequence: CDR1 GTSNPN, CDR2 SVGIG (reference sequence). CDR3 length: 15 amino acids. In DNA form, the CDR3 reads TGTGTCTGGAGTGAAGTGTCTAGCGGGGTAAGTGAGCAGTTCTTC. It is translated as CVWSEVSSGVSEQFF.

This clonotype was counted at least ten times. V is TRBV6-1 and J is TRBJ2-3; no reliable D call. Per the germline V gene, CDR1 is MNHNS and CDR2 is SASEGT. Trimming cost V 6 bases and J 2 bases, with 12 bases left between them. This CDR3 has 14 residues. CDR3 nucleotide sequence: TGTGCCAGCAGGTGGACGGATTACACAGATACGCAGTATTTT. Translation gives CASRWTDYTDTQYF.

This clonotype occurred once. V usage is TRBV29-1 and J usage is TRBJ2-7; D possibly uses TRBD1 or TRBD2 (5 bases each). CDR1 and CDR2 from the germline V gene are SQVTM and ANQGSEA. The CDR3 sequence is 16 residues long. The CDR3: CGSMTSGTCTPYEQYF. DNA of the CDR3: TGCGGCTCCATGACATCTGGGACCTGCACTCCCTACGAGCAGTACTTC.

The chain is built from TRBV6-1 and TRBJ2-5; a possible D gene is TRBD2 (6 bases). The length of the CDR3 is 16 residues. Trimming removed 9 bases at V and 4 bases at J, with 24 bases between. CDR1 and CDR2 from the germline V gene are MNHNS and SASEGT. This chain's CDR3 is CARRVRGTGSRETQYF. CDR3 sequence (DNA): TGTGCCAGAAGAGTTCGGGGGACTGGCTCCCGAGAGACCCAGTACTTC.

The chain is built from TRBV13 and TRBJ1-1; weak D call: TRBD1 (5 bases). CDR3 length: 17 residues. Trimming shortened V by 7 bases and J by 1 base, and 22 bases separated the two germline ends. The germline CDR1 and CDR2 sequences are PRHDT and FYEKMQ (reference sequence). The CDR3, as DNA: TGTGCCAGCAACCCTATACTGGTAAGGAGGGGGAACACTGAAGCTTTCTTT. As protein: CASNPILVRRGNTEAFF.

This chain joins TRBV11-2 and TRBJ2-1, with 13 bases matching TRBD2. CDR3 length: 18 amino acids. Germline values: CDR1 SGHAT, CDR2 FQNNGV. Unmatched junction bases numbered 11, after V lost 4 bases and J lost 5 bases. The CDR3 reads CASSSPGLAGWVNNEQFF. The CDR3 DNA reads TGTGCCAGCAGCTCCCCGGGACTAGCGGGATGGGTAAACAATGAGCAGTTCTTC.

Details on this clonotype: The CDR3 end shows no conserved phenylalanine or tryptophan, and so a read error is likely. This chain joins TRBV12-3 or TRBV12-4 and TRBJ2-7, with D maybe TRBD1 (5 bases). This CDR3 region has 15 residues. Written as DNA, the CDR3 is TGTGCCACCAGTTCAGGGTGGGCCATATCCTACGAGCAGTACTCC. This sequence encodes CATSSGWAISYEQYS.

As for this clonotype: This may be a read error: a much more frequent sequence differs by one nucleotide. The CDR3 does not end in the conserved phenylalanine or tryptophan, so this is likely a read error. CDR3 region: CASSEGHDNSPLHI. CDR3 DNA sequence: TGCGCCAGCAGCGAGGGCCACGATAATTCACCCCTCCACATT. The chain recombines TRBV5-1 with TRBJ1-6; D uncertain. This CDR3 is built from 14 residues. Germline-derived CDR1 and CDR2 are SGHRS and YFSETQ. V was pared by 4 bases and J by 5 bases, with 10 bases between.

In the case of this clonotype: An end of the junction differs from the germline gene, which may be a read error. The rearrangement joins TRBV12-3 or TRBV12-4 to TRBJ2-7; D is uncertain. The CDR3 consists of 13 residues. CDR3 loop: CASSYTHSYERYF. The CDR3 DNA is TGTGCCAGCAGTTATACCCATTCCTACGAGCGGTACTTC.